The 18 T cell receptor beta chains in this list originate from one sample, sequenced in a study of blood T cell repertoires in COVID-19. Using immunoSEQ multiplex PCR, the repertoire was profiled, and TCRdb retains in-frame clones only, with some absent. Here the sample spans 110,000 to 150,000 clones, 84% being singletons. The sample taken for sequencing was peripheral blood. The receptors were gathered from a human donor in a cohort sampled during active COVID-19.

A single count supports this clone. The gene calls are TRBV15 and TRBJ1-5; 7 bases are a match to TRBD1. This CDR3 is 15 amino acids long. The V gene end was trimmed by 5 bases and the J gene end by 1 base; junction bases not matched to a gene: 5. CDR1 is LNHNV, CDR2 YYDKDF, per germline (reference sequence). This CDR3 reads CATSRMGQSNQPQHF. As DNA, the CDR3 is TGTGCCACCAGCCGAATGGGACAGAGCAATCAGCCCCAGCATTTT.

The chain employs TRBV5-4 and TRBJ1-2, with D perhaps TRBD1 (6 bases). CDR1 and CDR2 (germline): SGHNT, YYREEE (reference sequence). The CDR3 runs 13 residues. V shed 1 base and J shed 7 bases, with 11 bases lying between them. This chain's CDR3 is CASSLTTGSGYTF. DNA for the CDR3: TGTGCCAGCAGCTTGACCACAGGGTCTGGCTACACCTTC.

This rearrangement joins TRBV9 to TRBJ1-4; D gene ambiguous. Per germline, CDR1 SGDLS and CDR2 YYNGEE. This CDR3 is 14 amino acids long. The V gene lost 3 bases and the J gene lost 6 bases, with 12 bases spanning the gap. CDR3 nucleotides: TGTGCCAGCAGCGCTGATCACGCGGATGAAAAACTGTTTTTT. As protein: CASSADHADEKLFF.

As DNA, the CDR3 is TGTGCCAGCAGCTTCCGACTAGCGGGGATCACAGATACGCAGTATTTT. The encoded protein is CASSFRLAGITDTQYF. V is TRBV5-5 and J is TRBJ2-3, with 11 bases that match TRBD2. V shed 2 bases, J shed 2 bases, and the junction held 4 bases outside the gene matches. The CDR3 covers 16 residues. Germline V CDR1 and CDR2: SGHKS, YYEKEE (reference sequence).

This clone is a singleton in its sample. The rearrangement links TRBV30 to TRBJ1-1; D unclear. This CDR3 comprises 13 residues. Trimming stripped 2 bases from V and 1 base from J, with 8 bases between. From germline, CDR1 is GTSNPN and CDR2 SVGIG (reference sequence). The CDR3 DNA sequence: TGTGCCTGGAGTCCCGAGAGGAACACTGAAGCTTTCTTT. Encoded protein: CAWSPERNTEAFF.

J is TRBJ2-2 and V is TRBV24-1, with D possibly being TRBD1 (6 bases). V was clipped by 7 bases and J by 6 bases, with 11 bases between them. The CDR3 has 13 residues. In germline, CDR1 is KGHDR, CDR2 SFDVKD. The chain's CDR3 is CATRNRAAGELFF. The CDR3 region has the DNA TGTGCCACCAGGAACAGGGCTGCCGGGGAGCTGTTTTTT.

This rearrangement joins TRBV5-1 to TRBJ1-2; TRBD1 is a possible D gene (6 bases). V was shortened by 4 bases and J by 4 bases, with 17 bases between the two germline ends. Looked up from germline, CDR1 is SGHRS and CDR2 is YFSETQ. There are 15 residues in the CDR3. The CDR3 region is CASSPWGGRSYGYTF. The CDR3 DNA sequence: TGCGCCAGCAGCCCATGGGGGGGGCGCAGCTATGGCTACACCTTC. The complete variable domain, with remaining parts taken from reference TRBV5-1 and TRBJ1-2, reads KAGVTQTPRYLIKTRGQQVTLSCSPISGHRSVSWYQQTPGQGLQFLFEYFSETQRNKGNFPGRFSGRQFSNSRSEMNVSTLELGDSALYLCASSPWGGRSYGYTFGSGTRLTVV.

V and J are TRBV7-2 and TRBJ2-7; TRBD2 matches 9 bases. Germline trimming cut 1 base from V and 4 bases from J; bases unmatched to any gene: 5. The CDR3 sequence is 15 residues long. Germline V gene sequence: CDR1 SGHTA, CDR2 FQGNSA. The CDR3 spells CASSLEPSGVYEQYV. The CDR3 bases are TGTGCCAGCAGCTTAGAACCTAGCGGGGTGTACGAGCAGTACGTC.

The V call is TRBV12-3 or TRBV12-4, the J call TRBJ1-1; possibly TRBD1 for D (5 bases). The CDR3 is made up of 13 amino acids. V lost 3 bases and J lost 8, with 13 bases in between. CDR3 sequence (DNA): TGTGCCAGCAGTTTGGGCAGGGCAGGGGAAGCTTTCTTT. Protein: CASSLGRAGEAFF.

This chain connects TRBV5-6 to TRBJ1-2; possibly TRBD1 for D (5 bases). Per the germline V gene, CDR1 is SGHDT and CDR2 is YYEEEE. The V gene lost 4 bases and the J gene lost 1 base, with 14 bases spanning the gap. The CDR3 runs to 15 residues. This CDR3 is CASSNPGGGNYGYTF. CDR3 nucleotide sequence: TGTGCCAGCAGCAACCCCGGGGGAGGTAACTATGGCTACACCTTC.

This clone came up a few times. The chain is built from TRBV7-6 and TRBJ2-1; D is unclear. Trimming left V 2 bases short and J 6 bases short, with 17 bases between. The CDR3 spans 16 residues. The germline V gene has CDR1 SGHVS and CDR2 FNYEAQ. The CDR3 here is CASSLMLPGQRNEQFF. The CDR3 DNA reads as TGTGCCAGCAGCTTAATGCTGCCCGGCCAGCGCAATGAGCAGTTCTTC.

This clone came up a few times. This chain connects TRBV30 to TRBJ2-3; 7 bases line up with TRBD1. After removal of 5 bases from V and 0 bases from J, the junction contained 8 bases not matched to a gene. The CDR3 consists of 15 residues. The germline CDR1 and CDR2 sequences are GTSNPN and SVGIG (reference sequence). CDR3 in DNA: TGTGCCTGGGTTCAGAAGGGGGCGAGCACAGATACGCAGTATTTT. As protein: CAWVQKGASTDTQYF.

The CDR3 reads CASSLGKGLAGVNEQFF. As DNA, the CDR3 is TGTGCCAGCAGCCTTGGTAAGGGACTAGCGGGAGTCAATGAGCAGTTCTTC. The V gene is TRBV7-3, the J gene TRBJ2-1, with 14 nucleotides matching TRBD2. V was pared by 5 bases and J by 6 bases, with 9 bases of the junction left unmatched. This CDR3 is 17 amino acids long. Germline CDR1 and CDR2: SGHTA and FQGTGA.

This rearrangement joins TRBV2 to TRBJ1-5, with 9 bases lining up with TRBD1. The CDR3 length is 14 residues. Germline V gives CDR1 SNHLY, CDR2 FYNNEI. The J segment lost 3 bases and the V segment lost 8 bases, leaving 5 bases of the junction unmatched. The CDR3 loop reads CASGQGQNNQPQHF. CDR3 DNA sequence: TGTGCCAGCGGACAGGGGCAGAACAATCAGCCCCAGCATTTT. Complete variable domain (other parts from reference TRBV2 and TRBJ1-5): EPEVTQTPSHQVTQMGQEVILRCVPISNHLYFYWYRQILGQKVEFLVSFYNNEISEKSEIFDDQFSVERPDGSNFTLKIRSTKLEDSAMYFCASGQGQNNQPQHFGDGTRLSIL.

This rearrangement joins TRBV18 to TRBJ2-7; 7 bases map to TRBD1. This CDR3 region has 12 residues. Per the germline V gene, CDR1 is KGHSH and CDR2 is LQKENI. V gave up 6 bases and J gave up 6 bases; unmatched junction bases: 5. CDR3 sequence: CASSQGVREQYF. In DNA form, the CDR3 reads TGTGCCAGCTCGCAGGGGGTCCGCGAGCAGTACTTC.

The chain has TRBV2 and TRBJ1-2, with TRBD1 identical over 11 bases. Germline V lookup: CDR1 SNHLY, CDR2 FYNNEI. The length of the CDR3 is 13 residues. V shed 8 bases, J shed 8 bases, and the junction held 7 bases outside the gene matches. The CDR3 sequence is CASWDRGSKGYTF. CDR3 in DNA: TGTGCCAGCTGGGACAGGGGGTCGAAGGGCTACACCTTC.

This clone turned up a few times. This CDR3 is CASSPRDRYRYGYTF. In DNA form, the CDR3 reads TGTGCCAGCAGCCCCCGGGACAGGTACCGCTATGGCTACACCTTC. The chain has TRBV9 and TRBJ1-2, with 8 bases fitting TRBD1. The V gene's germline CDR1 is SGDLS and CDR2 YYNGEE. This CDR3 has 15 amino acids. With V trimmed by 4 bases and J by 4 bases, 9 bases remained unmatched.

The genes are TRBV13 and TRBJ2-1, with 8 bases that match TRBD1. Germline CDR1 is PRHDT and CDR2 is FYEKMQ (reference sequence). Germline trimming cut 0 bases from V and 6 bases from J; bases unmatched to any gene: 4. The CDR3 is 15 residues long. The DNA of the CDR3 is TGTGCCAGCAGCTTAGGGGACAGGGATTTCAATGAGCAGTTCTTC. Residues: CASSLGDRDFNEQFF.